This entry features one T cell receptor beta chain sequence. Antigen unknown. The sample originates from a study of shared clonotypes between healthy human individuals. Study-wide results and limits: Among a handful of donors, roughly 5.4% of naive CD4 clonotypes were found in common. Non-shared clonotypes were found to have lower generation probabilities than the clonotypes that were shared by all four of the sorted-subset donors.

CD8 cells classed as naive were CD45RO-negative and positively selected for CCR7, excluding terminally differentiated effector memory CD45RA+ cells. In the original analysis: Because ImmunoSEQ provided only junction sequences with no quality scores, the filtering differed. Assay: immunoSEQ multiplex PCR; the TCRdb copy retains only in-frame clones and omits some. V and J calls and clone size are copied from that table; D and trimming were computed from the DNA. This sample has roughly 2 million clones; less than 95% occur once, and the top ten carry 0.85% to 1.2%. The CDR3 spans 16 residues. V was pared by 1 base and J by 4 bases, with 9 bases of the junction left unmatched. CDR1 is LGHNT, CDR2 FRNRAP, per germline.

The chain recombines TRBV12-5 with TRBJ2-5; 7 nucleotides align to TRBD1. The source is a man aged 18 to 30 in good health. Sequences were obtained from naive CD8+ T cells sorted from blood. CDR3 region: CASGLAVQGFGETQYF. The CDR3 coding sequence is TGTGCTAGTGGTTTGGCGGTACAGGGGTTCGGAGAGACCCAGTACTTC. The full variable domain, in which reference TRBV12-5 and TRBJ2-5 provide the parts outside the CDR3, is DARVTQTPRHKVTEMGQEVTMRCQPILGHNTVFWYRQTMMQGLELLAYFRNRAPLDDSGMPKDRFSAEMPDATLATLKIQPSEPRDSAVYFCASGLAVQGFGETQYFGPGTRLLVL.